The next 18 T cell receptor beta chains were all read from a single sample in a study of blood T cell repertoires in COVID-19. Produced via immunoSEQ multiplex PCR; TCRdb's table is partial and in-frame only. This repertoire shows 410,000 or so clones, approximately 90% found once; its top ten account for about 1.6%. The specimen was peripheral blood. The receptors stem from a woman in her thirties or forties with COVID-19, enrolled during active disease.

The V gene is TRBV10-1, the J gene TRBJ1-1, with D possibly matching TRBD1 (5 bases). V was clipped by 3 bases and J by 7 bases, with 12 bases between them. The germline CDR1 and CDR2 sequences are WNHNN and SYGVQD (reference sequence). CDR3 length equals 13 residues. The CDR3 region is CASSEGALHEAFF. CDR3 DNA: TGCGCCAGCAGTGAAGGGGCACTACATGAAGCTTTCTTT.

This chain joins TRBV5-6 and TRBJ1-2; maybe TRBD1 (5 bases). The length of the CDR3 is 15 residues. CDR1 SGHDT and CDR2 YYEEEE come from the germline V gene. V dropped 0 bases and J dropped 4 bases, with 13 bases sitting between them. CDR3 loop: CASSLGPRVAYGYTF. CDR3 nucleotide sequence: TGTGCCAGCAGCTTGGGGCCCAGGGTGGCCTATGGCTACACCTTC.

This clone occurred a few times. The V and J genes are TRBV2 and TRBJ1-1, with D possibly matching TRBD1 (5 bases). Germline values: CDR1 SNHLY, CDR2 FYNNEI. The CDR3 sequence is 16 residues long. Trimming shortened V by 7 bases and J by 0 bases, and 18 bases separated the two germline ends. The DNA for the CDR3 is TGTGCCAGCACCAGAGACGGAGCAGGGATGAACACTGAAGCTTTCTTT. Residues: CASTRDGAGMNTEAFF.

The CDR3 DNA sequence: TGTGCCAGCAGTCATCGACAGGGCGGTGGAAAACTGTTTTTT. Its protein is CASSHRQGGGKLFF. This sequence joins TRBV6-5 and TRBJ1-4; 7 bases align to TRBD1. This CDR3 is 14 amino acids long. The germline gives CDR1 MNHEY, CDR2 SVGAGI. Trimming cost V 5 bases and J 10 bases; bases outside gene matches: 10.

The V and J genes are TRBV5-1 and TRBJ1-5; 7 bases agree with TRBD1. Germline V lookup: CDR1 SGHRS, CDR2 YFSETQ. J was trimmed by 8 bases and V by 4 bases; bases with no gene match: 18. The CDR3 is 17 amino acids. The CDR3 nucleotides are TGCGCCAGCAGCCCCATACCGACAGGGCAAGGTGGAAAGCCCCAGCATTTT. As protein: CASSPIPTGQGGKPQHF.

The rearrangement links TRBV12-3 or TRBV12-4 to TRBJ1-2, with no clear D. The CDR3 runs 11 residues. V lost 7 bases, J lost 6 bases, and 9 bases lay in between. In DNA, the CDR3 is TGTGCCAGCATAATCGGAGATGGCTACACCTTC. Protein product: CASIIGDGYTF.

V is TRBV27 and J is TRBJ1-6, with no clear D. This CDR3 spans 15 amino acids. Germline V lookup: CDR1 MNHEY, CDR2 SMNVEV (reference sequence). V was pared by 7 bases and J by 7 bases, with 17 bases between. CDR3 coding DNA: TGTGCCAGCACCCTGGGAGGGCGAGGGAATTCACCCCTCCACTTT. It specifies CASTLGGRGNSPLHF.

The chain employs TRBV2 and TRBJ2-7, with a weak D call TRBD1 (5 bases). This CDR3 region has 14 residues. In germline, CDR1 is SNHLY, CDR2 FYNNEI. V was cut by 2 bases and J by 3 bases, with 11 bases left in between. The CDR3 is CASSEQGRIYEQYF. As DNA, the CDR3 is TGTGCCAGCAGTGAACAGGGCAGAATCTACGAGCAGTACTTC.

The chain is built from TRBV18 and TRBJ2-5, with 7 bases matching TRBD1. Germline values: CDR1 KGHSH, CDR2 LQKENI. The CDR3 is made up of 13 amino acids. J was trimmed by 4 bases and V by 4 bases; bases with no gene match: 3. The CDR3, as DNA: TGTGCCAGCTCACTTACAGGGGTAGAGACCCAGTACTTC. Translating it yields CASSLTGVETQYF.

This chain uses TRBV28 with TRBJ1-6; 8 bases align to TRBD1. The CDR3 length is 14 residues. Germline CDR1 and CDR2: MDHEN and SYDVKM. With 6 bases clipped from V and 9 bases from J, the junction kept 7 bases outside the gene matches. CDR3 nucleotides: TGTGCCAGCAGGAGAGGACAGGGAGGTTCACCCCTCCACTTT. The encoded protein is CASRRGQGGSPLHF.

The J gene is TRBJ1-5, the V gene TRBV27; TRBD1 matches at 7 bases. V lost 3 bases and J lost 1; bases outside the gene matches: 3. The CDR3 consists of 15 residues. Germline values: CDR1 MNHEY, CDR2 SMNVEV (reference sequence). CDR3: CASSFEGASNQPQHF. In DNA form, the CDR3 reads TGTGCCAGCAGTTTCGAGGGGGCCAGCAATCAGCCCCAGCATTTT.

J is TRBJ1-1 and V is TRBV6-2 or TRBV6-3; a possible D gene is TRBD1 (5 bases). Deletions cut 1 base from V and 1 base from J, with 13 bases between. The CDR3 totals 16 residues. Per the germline V gene, CDR1 is MNHEY and CDR2 is SVGEGT. The CDR3 DNA reads as TGTGCCAGCAGTTACTTGCCCAGGGTCGGGAACACTGAAGCTTTCTTT. Translating gives CASSYLPRVGNTEAFF.

V gene TRBV9 combines with J gene TRBJ2-3, with TRBD1 matching 11 bases. This CDR3 region has 14 residues. V lost 4 bases to trimming and J lost 6 bases; unmatched junction nucleotides: 4. CDR1 and CDR2 (germline): SGDLS, YYNGEE. CDR3 region: CASSTGQGVDTQYF. In nucleotides, the CDR3 is TGTGCCAGCAGCACGGGACAGGGGGTTGATACGCAGTATTTT.

CDR3 DNA sequence: TGTGCCAGCAGTCACCTCGAGTATAGGGGGTCTGGAAACACCATATATTTT. Translated: CASSHLEYRGSGNTIYF. The genes are TRBV28 and TRBJ1-3; a possible D gene is TRBD1 (6 bases). Trimming took off 5 bases at V and 1 base at J, with 18 bases between the two ends. Germline CDR1 reads MDHEN; CDR2 reads SYDVKM. The CDR3 extends over 17 amino acids.

The V gene is TRBV18, the J gene TRBJ1-4; a weak D match, TRBD1 (6 bases). CDR1 and CDR2 (germline): KGHSH, LQKENI. CDR3 length equals 15 residues. V was trimmed by 3 bases and J by 3 bases, leaving 11 bases between them. CDR3 protein: CASSPGATANEKLFF. The CDR3 DNA sequence: TGTGCCAGCTCACCGGGGGCGACAGCTAATGAAAAACTGTTTTTT.

The chain is built from TRBV9 and TRBJ2-3; 11 bases map to TRBD1. With V trimmed by 4 bases and J by 6 bases, 7 bases remained unmatched. CDR1 SGDLS and CDR2 YYNGEE come from the germline V gene. The CDR3 runs to 15 residues. This CDR3 reads CASSLGTGGGDTQYF. DNA of the CDR3: TGTGCCAGCAGCCTTGGGACAGGGGGTGGTGATACGCAGTATTTT.

This clone was seen once. The J gene is TRBJ1-2, the V gene TRBV30; 7 bases match TRBD1. Germline CDR1 and CDR2: GTSNPN and SVGIG (reference sequence). The CDR3 consists of 13 residues. The V segment lost 1 base and the J segment 5 bases; nucleotides outside the gene matches: 4. The CDR3: CAWSGGTVYGYTF. CDR3 nucleotides: TGTGCCTGGAGTGGAGGGACAGTATATGGCTACACCTTC.

Of note for this clone: At one end the junction does not follow the germline gene, possibly because of a read error. The chain couples TRBV12-3 or TRBV12-4 to TRBJ1-1, with D perhaps TRBD1 (5 bases). This CDR3 is built from 11 residues. The CDR3 nucleotides are TGTGCCAGCAGTTTGGACACCGAAGCTTTCTTT. Amino acids: CASSLDTEAFF.